This T cell receptor (beta chain) was profiled in a study of T cell responses to AZD1222 COVID-19 vaccine. Second doses at about 4 or about 12 weeks were pooled. V lost 0 bases and J lost 6; bases outside the gene matches: 7. The CDR3 spans 16 residues. Germline V gene lookup returns CDR1 SGDLS and CDR2 YYNGEE. Study findings and constraints: Receipt of two AZD1222 doses was followed by a rise in Spike-specific TCR breadth and depth. Repertoire sampling happened only post peak T cell response. Among the donors, most were white British and more were female, and clonal diversity was possibly underestimated.

Clones were read by immunoSEQ multiplex PCR, and TCRdb kept only the in-frame ones, dropping some. The data show over 130,000 clones, around 89% seen once. This clone was counted once. What it recognizes is unknown. This clonotype was obtained from an adult who received the AZD1222 COVID-19 vaccine. The V and J genes are TRBV9 and TRBJ2-2; TRBD1 aligns across 8 bases. This specimen consisted of peripheral blood, obtained 28 days after the second AZD1222 dose. CDR3 sequence: CASSVVAGGVSGELFF. CDR3 sequence (DNA): TGTGCCAGCAGCGTAGTGGCAGGGGGCGTATCCGGGGAGCTGTTTTTT.